This T cell receptor beta chain was captured in a study of CD8+ T cells in alopecia areata listed by TCRdb under 2018. Some background on the complete study: Treated patients were enrolled in an open-label pilot trial of oral tofacitinib, 5 to 10 mg twice daily, for moderate-to-severe alopecia areata. Human TCRbeta sequencing covered scalp tissue and sorted CD4+ and CD8+ peripheral blood T cells from patchy and totalis/universalis alopecia areata patients and healthy controls. Amplification of TCRbeta CDR3 regions was done by immunoSEQ multiplex PCR using 35 Vbeta forward primers and 13 Jbeta reverse primers. To study T cell clonal expansion in alopecia areata, the researchers applied high-throughput TCRbeta sequencing to both the C3H/HeJ mouse model and human patients. Scalp clonality was compared among normal scalp (n=4), patchy alopecia areata scalp (n=8), and alopecia totalis/universalis scalp (n=8). Biopsies were taken from tofacitinib-treated patients at baseline and at 4 and 24 weeks of treatment, and a later scalp biopsy was taken in several of the tofacitinib-treated patients. Tofacitinib was administered for 6 to 18 months, and 6 months of follow-up off drug were then conducted to assess delayed response and recurrence. The RNA source kit depended on sample type: the PAXgene miRNA kit for fixed scalp, the miRNeasy kit for PBMCs, and the RNeasy kit for mouse skin.

Concerning this clone itself: Its cognate antigen has yet to be identified. No much larger clone is present one base from it, and per-base qualities are unavailable.

The library came from the immunoSEQ multiplex PCR assay. To provide template for TCR sequencing, every sample had RNA extracted and reverse transcribed into cDNA. SuperScript III was used to make first-strand cDNA, primed with a 2:1 mix of oligo-dT and random hexamers. Amplification bias was assessed with a synthetic immune receptor repertoire, and residual bias was removed computationally. Per the original workflow: Raw reads were preprocessed to remove errors, and CDR3 was defined by IMGT conventions from the conserved cysteine to phenylalanine. To get clonality, Shannon entropy was normalized by log2 of the number of productive unique TCRs and the result was subtracted from 1. Scalp TCRbeta sequences were cross-referenced with sorted blood CD4 and CD8 repertoires so that the CD4 or CD8 identity of scalp clones could be inferred. In TCRdb, the immuneACCESS table is reduced to in-frame sequences with V and J assigned. These tables do not hold every clone; where another copy was compared, an unresolved V gene accounts for under half, and the others remain unexplained. For V, J and clone size, that table is used; D and trimming come from the DNA. This sample comprises 100,000 to 150,000 clones, roughly 50% of them detected only once. Around a sixth of the sample is taken by the ten largest.

Summary of the overall study and its limitations: Compared with normal scalp, lesional scalp had higher clonality and more expanded CD8+ clones, particularly in alopecia totalis/universalis, a pattern that suggests antigenic drive. Resident alphabeta T cells in normal human skin are also sequenced, complicating scalp TCR repertoire analysis, unlike mouse skin dominated by gammadelta T cells. Shared TCR sequences between patients were less evident than in mice, which may be partly attributable to HLA diversity in the patient population.

The time point label for this specimen denotes: baseline before oral tofacitinib. From alopecia areata patients, peripheral blood was collected along with lesional scalp punch biopsies. After PBMCs were isolated by density centrifugation and stained for CD3, CD4 and CD8, a FACSAria was used to sort CD4+ and CD8+ T cells. The cysteine opens and the phenylalanine closes a CDR3 of 11 amino acids. The kept DNA is CDR3 alone, 33 bases in frame from the first base. The germline V gene specifies KGHSH as CDR1 and LQKENI as CDR2. Trimming removed 3 bases from V and 7 bases from J, leaving 7 bases between the germline ends.

The origin of this receptor is a human donor with alopecia areata. The chain is encoded by TRBV18 joined to TRBJ2-7; the D gene is not confidently resolved. The specimen comprised CD8+ T cells sorted from blood, sampled at week 0. The sequence in DNA is TGTGCCAGCTCACCGGGGTCTGAGCAGTACTTC. Its coded protein is CASSPGSEQYF.